This T cell receptor (beta chain) was obtained from a study of cytomegalovirus exposure and HLA in healthy donors. The overall study: For the roughly 370 genotyped donors, about 79% fell within the Caucasian-associated ancestry cluster. Study-level points and caveats: The study designated about 160 TCR beta chains cytomegalovirus-associated. Earlier analysis looked at TCR beta V segments, and most were productive about 90% or about 30% of the time. Immune exposure information available was restricted to CMV serostatus.

Researchers ran the PCR with 60 Vbeta and 13 Jbeta primers. The repertoire was sequenced with immunoSEQ multiplex PCR; TCRdb's copy has only in-frame clones and lacks some. The table records over 150,000 clones, 80% of them present only once. On this clone itself: Its cognate antigen is unknown.

This TCR was sampled from a boy aged 5-17 years in good health and CMV-seronegative. Sequenced: PBMCs.

CDR3 DNA: TGTGCCAGTAGTGGTCGGAGGGGTTACACCGGGGAGCTGTTTTTT. Translating gives CASSGRRGYTGELFF. The chain recombines TRBV19 with TRBJ2-2; possibly TRBD2 for D (6 bases). The V end was cut by 5 bases, the J end by 3 bases, with 13 bases between. Germline-derived CDR1 and CDR2 are LNHDA and SQIVND (reference sequence). The CDR3 is made up of 15 amino acids.